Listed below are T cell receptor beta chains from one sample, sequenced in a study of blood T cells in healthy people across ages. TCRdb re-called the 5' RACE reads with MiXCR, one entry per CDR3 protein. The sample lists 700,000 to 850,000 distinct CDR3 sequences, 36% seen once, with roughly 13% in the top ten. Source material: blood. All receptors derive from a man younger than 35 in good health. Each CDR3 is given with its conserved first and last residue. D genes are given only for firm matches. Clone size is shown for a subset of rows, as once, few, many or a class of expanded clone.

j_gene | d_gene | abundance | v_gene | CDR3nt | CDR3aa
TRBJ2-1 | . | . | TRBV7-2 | TGTGCCAGCAGCTTAGGGTCGGGAAACAATGAGCAGTTCTTC | CASSLGSGNNEQFF
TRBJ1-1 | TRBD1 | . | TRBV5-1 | TGCGCCAGCAGCGCTTACAGGGGGATCCCTGAAGCTTTCTTT | CASSAYRGIPEAFF
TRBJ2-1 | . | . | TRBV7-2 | TGTGCCAGCCAGGGACGGGCATACAATGAGCAGTTCTTC | CASQGRAYNEQFF
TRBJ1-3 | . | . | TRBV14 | TGTGCCAGCAGCCAATCGGGGGGAACATACGGAAACACCATATATTTT | CASSQSGGTYGNTIYF
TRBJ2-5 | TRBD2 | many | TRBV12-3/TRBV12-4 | TGTGCCAGCCTCTTAGCGGGGATACAAGAGACCCAGTACTTC | CASLLAGIQETQYF
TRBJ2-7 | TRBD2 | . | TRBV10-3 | TGTGCCATCAGATCAGCGGGGGGGTACTACGGGCAGTACTTC | CAIRSAGGYYGQYF
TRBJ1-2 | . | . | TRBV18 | TGTGCCGGCTCCGACCAAGACGGGCTTTTAGGCTACACCTTC | CAGSDQDGLLGYTF
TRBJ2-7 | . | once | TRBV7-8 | TGTGCCAGCAGCTTATTTACGGCAGATAACAATGAGCAGTACTTC | CASSLFTADNNEQYF
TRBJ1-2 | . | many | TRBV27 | TGTGCCAGCAGTTTATCAGGCCGTAGGGGCTACACCTTC | CASSLSGRRGYTF
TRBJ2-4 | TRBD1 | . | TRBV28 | TGTGCCAGCAGTTTTGGCCCGACCCTCACTCTTCACCGGGACAGGGGGGTAGGTCGGAACATTCAGTACTTC | CASSFGPTLTLHRDRGVGRNIQYF
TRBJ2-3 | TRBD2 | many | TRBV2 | TGTGCCAGCAGTGATGCGGCGGGGGGCCCGAACACAGATACGCAGTATTTT | CASSDAAGGPNTDTQYF
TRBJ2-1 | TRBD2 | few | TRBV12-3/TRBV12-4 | TGTGCCAGCAGGGGACTAGCGGGGTCATACAATGAGCAGTTCTTC | CASRGLAGSYNEQFF
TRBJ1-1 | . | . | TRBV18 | TGTGCCAGCACACACCAGGACGGGAACACTGAAGCTTTCTTT | CASTHQDGNTEAFF
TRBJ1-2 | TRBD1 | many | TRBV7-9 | TGTGCCAGCAGCAGGGACAGGGCGGCCTATGGCTACACCTTC | CASSRDRAAYGYTF
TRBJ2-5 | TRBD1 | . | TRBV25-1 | TGTGCCAGCAGAGACAGGGTCCTTGGGAATGAGCAGTACTTC | CASRDRVLGNEQYF